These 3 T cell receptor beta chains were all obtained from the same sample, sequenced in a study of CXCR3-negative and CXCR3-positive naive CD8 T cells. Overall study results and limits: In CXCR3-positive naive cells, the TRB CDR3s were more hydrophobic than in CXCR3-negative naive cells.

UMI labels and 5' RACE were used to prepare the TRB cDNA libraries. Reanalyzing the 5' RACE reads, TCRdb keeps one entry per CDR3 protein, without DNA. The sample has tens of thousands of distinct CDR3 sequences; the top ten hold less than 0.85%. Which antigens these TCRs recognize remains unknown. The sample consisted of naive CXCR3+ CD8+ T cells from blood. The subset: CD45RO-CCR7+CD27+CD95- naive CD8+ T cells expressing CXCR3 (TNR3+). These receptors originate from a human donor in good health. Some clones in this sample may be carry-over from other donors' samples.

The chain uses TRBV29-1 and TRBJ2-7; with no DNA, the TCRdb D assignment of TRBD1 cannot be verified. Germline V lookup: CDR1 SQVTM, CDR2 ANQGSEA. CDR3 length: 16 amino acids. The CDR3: CSVEALAGTGAYEQYF.

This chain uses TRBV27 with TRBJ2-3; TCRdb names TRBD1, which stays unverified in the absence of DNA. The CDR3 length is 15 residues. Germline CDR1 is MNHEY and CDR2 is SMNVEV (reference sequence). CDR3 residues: CASSLSGGFTDTQYF.

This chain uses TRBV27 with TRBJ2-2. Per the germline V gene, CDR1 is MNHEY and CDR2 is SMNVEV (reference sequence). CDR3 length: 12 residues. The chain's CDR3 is CASSTPTGELFF.